The 18 T cell receptor beta chains given below trace back to one sample, sequenced in a study of blood T cell repertoires in COVID-19. Assay used: immunoSEQ multiplex PCR; TCRdb lists only in-frame clones, some missing. The sample yields about 280,000 clones, around 90% seen once. Sequenced sample: peripheral blood. The receptors come from a man younger than 35 with active or convalescent COVID-19.

CDR3 sequence reads: CASSPSRGGGQPQHF. Written as DNA, the CDR3 is TGCGCCAGCAGCCCTAGTCGGGGGGGTGGGCAGCCCCAGCATTTT. The rearrangement uses TRBV4-3 and TRBJ1-5; maybe TRBD1 (5 bases). Germline CDR1 and CDR2: LGHNA and YSLEER. CDR3 length equals 15 residues. Between the trimmed V and J ends, which lost 4 bases and 7 bases, there was a span of 17 bases.

The V gene is TRBV3-1 (or the pseudogene TRBV3-2), the J gene TRBJ1-1; D ambiguous. The CDR3 spans 14 residues. Germline lookup yields CDR1 LGHDT and CDR2 YNNKEL (reference sequence). The V and J ends lost 4 bases and 5 bases respectively, with 14 bases between them. The CDR3 here is CASSRQALGTEAFF. In DNA, the CDR3 is TGTGCCAGCAGCCGGCAGGCCCTTGGGACTGAAGCTTTCTTT.

CDR3 sequence: CASSEDSTGELFF. CDR3 nucleotides: TGTGCCAGCAGTGAGGACAGCACCGGGGAGCTGTTTTTT. V usage is TRBV6-4 and J usage is TRBJ2-2, with D possibly being TRBD1 (6 bases). Germline V gives CDR1 MRHNA, CDR2 SNTAGT. The CDR3 length is 13 residues. V lost 3 bases, J lost 4 bases, and 6 bases lay in between.

V usage is TRBV7-2 and J usage is TRBJ1-2; 8 bases fit TRBD1. Germline V gene sequence: CDR1 SGHTA, CDR2 FQGNSA. J gave up 0 bases and V 5 bases, and 5 bases lay outside the gene matches. The length of the CDR3 is 15 residues. The CDR3 here is CASSTDRGPNYGYTF. CDR3 DNA sequence: TGTGCCAGCAGCACCGACAGGGGACCTAACTATGGCTACACCTTC.

This clone was seen more than once but under ten times. V and J are TRBV12-3 or TRBV12-4 and TRBJ1-4; D is uncertain. The CDR3 runs to 13 residues. Trimming cost V 3 bases and J 5 bases, with 7 bases left between them. The CDR3 here is CASSFPQNEKLFF. The CDR3 DNA sequence: TGTGCCAGCAGTTTTCCACAGAATGAAAAACTGTTTTTT.

The rearrangement links TRBV5-4 to TRBJ1-1; perhaps TRBD1 as D (5 bases). Between the trimmed V and J ends, which lost 3 bases and 11 bases, there was a span of 14 bases. Germline V gene data show CDR1 as SGHNT and CDR2 as YYREEE (reference sequence). The CDR3 consists of 12 residues. The DNA of the CDR3 is TGTGCCAGCAGCTGGGGGGGGAGAAAGGCTTTCTTT. As protein: CASSWGGRKAFF.

V and J are TRBV10-3 and TRBJ1-5; D ambiguous. Germline loops: CDR1 ENHRY, CDR2 SYGVKD. The CDR3 is 14 amino acids. Trimming removed 4 bases at V and 3 bases at J, with 10 bases between. As DNA, the CDR3 is TGTGCCATCAGTGGAGACACCATCAATCAGCCCCAGCATTTT. Amino acid sequence: CAISGDTINQPQHF.

The chain joins TRBV7-9 to TRBJ2-5, with 9 bases matching TRBD2. Germline V gene lookup returns CDR1 SEHNR and CDR2 FQNEAQ (reference sequence). V lost 0 bases to trimming and J lost 5 bases; unmatched junction nucleotides: 7. CDR3 size: 16 residues. The CDR3 loop reads CASSLATGLAWETQYF. In DNA, the CDR3 is TGTGCCAGCAGCTTAGCTACGGGACTAGCTTGGGAGACCCAGTACTTC.

The chain uses TRBV5-1 and TRBJ1-4, with D possibly TRBD1 on 6 matching bases. In germline, CDR1 is SGHRS, CDR2 YFSETQ. V was clipped by 2 bases and J by 3 bases, with 14 bases between them. The CDR3 has 16 amino acids. The CDR3 DNA is TGCGCCAGCAGCTTAGGGAACAGGGTGGCTAATGAAAAACTGTTTTTT. Its translation is CASSLGNRVANEKLFF.

The V gene is TRBV5-4, the J gene TRBJ2-1, with 8 bases fitting TRBD2. Germline V lookup: CDR1 SGHNT, CDR2 YYREEE (reference sequence). This CDR3 region has 16 residues. Germline trimming cut 0 bases from V and 5 bases from J; bases unmatched to any gene: 7. DNA of the CDR3: TGTGCCAGCAGCTTGGAGCCAGCGGGGGTGAACAATGAGCAGTTCTTC. Protein sequence: CASSLEPAGVNNEQFF.

V gene TRBV13 combines with J gene TRBJ1-5, with D maybe TRBD1 (5 bases). Per the germline V gene, CDR1 is PRHDT and CDR2 is FYEKMQ (reference sequence). The CDR3 length is 14 residues. Trimming shortened V by 0 bases and J by 4 bases, and 7 bases separated the two germline ends. The CDR3 region has the DNA TGTGCCAGCAGCTTAGGCCGGGGGAATCAGCCCCAGCATTTT. Translation: CASSLGRGNQPQHF.

The chain couples TRBV19 to TRBJ1-1; TRBD1 is a possible D gene (6 bases). The CDR3 loop spans 17 amino acids. V dropped 1 base and J dropped 3 bases, with 18 bases sitting between them. Per the germline V gene, CDR1 is LNHDA and CDR2 is SQIVND (reference sequence). The CDR3 spells CASSIGVSRGSYTEAFF. The CDR3 nucleotides read TGTGCCAGTAGTATAGGGGTGAGCAGGGGATCGTACACTGAAGCTTTCTTT.

The V and J genes are TRBV27 and TRBJ1-6, with D perhaps matching TRBD1 (5 bases). The V end was cut by 5 bases, the J end by 10 bases, with 12 bases between. Germline CDR1 MNHEY, CDR2 SMNVEV (reference sequence). This CDR3 has 13 amino acids. The CDR3 loop reads CASSPLGHSPLHF. Written as DNA, the CDR3 is TGTGCCAGCAGTCCCCTGGGGCACTCACCCCTCCACTTT.

The chain carries TRBV27 and TRBJ1-2; tentative D call: TRBD1 (6 bases). V was cut by 7 bases and J by 7 bases, with 16 bases left in between. From germline, CDR1 is MNHEY and CDR2 SMNVEV (reference sequence). The CDR3 totals 13 residues. The CDR3 here is CASTPGGGGGYTF. In DNA, the CDR3 is TGTGCCAGCACCCCTGGGGGCGGCGGTGGCTACACCTTC.

This clone was found once. The chain couples TRBV14 to TRBJ1-4; tentatively, D is TRBD1 (5 bases). Trimming removed 6 bases from V and 8 bases from J, with 16 bases in between. CDR3 length: 14 residues. CDR1 is SGHDN and CDR2 is FVKESK in the germline V gene. This CDR3 is CASRSTWGGEKLFF. DNA for the CDR3: TGTGCCAGCAGATCCACGTGGGGGGGGGAAAAACTGTTTTTT.

J is TRBJ2-7 and V is TRBV20-1; 8 bases are a match to TRBD1. CDR1 is DFQATT, CDR2 SNEGSKA, per germline (reference sequence). V dropped 3 bases and J dropped 3; count of bases not matched to a gene: 10. The CDR3 has 15 residues. The CDR3: CSASPGQDIVYEQYF. CDR3 nucleotide sequence: TGCAGTGCTAGTCCGGGACAGGATATCGTCTACGAGCAGTACTTC.

The chain carries TRBV9 and TRBJ2-1, with 15 nucleotides matching TRBD2. CDR3 length equals 18 residues. The V gene end was trimmed by 3 bases and the J gene end by 9 bases; junction bases not matched to a gene: 13. Germline V gene lookup returns CDR1 SGDLS and CDR2 YYNGEE. In DNA form, the CDR3 reads TGTGCCAGCAGCGCCCCGGGACTAGCGGGGGGTCATCGCTTTGAGCAGTTCTTC. Translated, it gives CASSAPGLAGGHRFEQFF.

This chain joins TRBV18 and TRBJ2-1; 10 bases align to TRBD2. This CDR3 spans 15 amino acids. Trimming cost V 1 base and J 8 bases; bases outside gene matches: 5. Germline CDR1 and CDR2: KGHSH and LQKENI. CDR3 in amino acids: CASSPRAGGPDEQFF. The CDR3 DNA follows: TGTGCCAGCTCACCACGAGCGGGGGGGCCGGATGAGCAGTTCTTC.